This T cell receptor beta chain was profiled in a study of shared clonotypes between healthy human individuals. In the study overall: Three plates each covered CD4 naive and memory; CD8 naive two, CD8 memory one.

With 6 bases clipped from V and 4 bases from J, the junction kept 5 bases outside the gene matches. CDR3 length: 15 residues. From germline, CDR1 is LNHDA and CDR2 SQIVND (reference sequence). CD45RO negativity and positive selection for CCR7 defined naive CD8 cells, a population that excluded terminally differentiated effector memory CD45RA+ cells. Donors were Caucasian adults residing in Nashville, Tennessee, USA. This clone was observed a single time. Only in-frame clones appear in the TCRdb table, and some are missing; sequencing was by immunoSEQ multiplex PCR. Of about 800,000 clones listed, 90% to 97% are singletons.

Material for sequencing was naive CD8+ T cells sorted from blood. The chain links TRBV19 to TRBJ2-1, with 11 nucleotides matching TRBD2. The source is a man younger than 45 in good health. CDR3 DNA sequence: TGTGCCAGTAGCGGACTAGCGGGCCCTTACAATGAGCAGTTCTTC. This sequence encodes CASSGLAGPYNEQFF.